This TCR beta chain is from a study of OX40 agonist ivuxolimab in advanced cancers. At the level of the study: Cancers in dose escalation were hepatocellular, melanoma, renal cell and head and neck. Overall study results and limits: Among the least clonally expanded were partial responders at 0.1-3.0 mg/kg. Nonresponders included some who also had low normalized T-cell clonal expansion. With doses of 0.1 to 3.0 mg/kg, CD4+ and CD8+ blood T cells had undergone clonal expansion by week 6.

TCRdb's table, derived via immunoSEQ multiplex PCR, lists solely in-frame clones and lacks some. The data show tens of thousands of clones, over 75% seen once. This clone was found once. Its matching antigen is unknown. This CDR3 region has 10 residues. Germline loops: CDR1 DFQATT, CDR2 SNEGSKA (reference sequence). V dropped 6 bases and J dropped 9 bases, with 9 bases sitting between them. J is TRBJ2-1 and V is TRBV20-1, with D hard to call. The specimen was CD4+ or CD8+ T cells sorted from blood, collected in a trial of the OX40 agonist ivuxolimab. This receptor was taken from an adult with an advanced solid tumor such as melanoma, head and neck, liver or kidney cancer. DNA for the CDR3: TGCAGTGCATCCGTTGTTGAGCAGTTCTTC. It specifies CSASVVEQFF.